This is a list of T cell receptor beta chains from one sample in a study of Tregs in tolerant kidney transplant recipients. Method: immunoSEQ multiplex PCR; TCRdb's copy keeps in-frame clones and lacks some. This sample carries 100,000 to 120,000 clones, around 90% of them seen once, and the ten largest clones take about 0.31%. Sample: CD4+ T cells from blood, taken before the transplant. These receptors were collected from a human donor who received a combined kidney and bone marrow transplant. CDR3s include the opening cysteine and the closing phenylalanine or tryptophan. A D gene is named only where the DNA matches it firmly. The size entry is marked missing in some rows and otherwise reads once, few, many or a size class.

>12|few|TRBV5-4|-|TRBJ1-5
TGTGCCAGCAGCCTCCCAGGTCAGCCCCAGCATTTT
CASSLPGQPQHF
>15|-|TRBV5-4|-|TRBJ2-3
TGTGCCAGCAGCGCCACTTACTCTAGCACAGATACGCAGTATTTT
CASSATYSSTDTQYF
>15|-|TRBV4-1|-|TRBJ2-1
TGCGCCAGCAGCCTCGCACCGGGGGCCTACAATGAGCAGTTCTTC
CASSLAPGAYNEQFF
>15|-|TRBV15|-|TRBJ2-7
TGTGCCACCAGCAGAGTGGCGGGGAGCTCCTACGAGCAGTACTTC
CATSRVAGSSYEQYF
>12|-|TRBV29-1|TRBD1|TRBJ2-7
TGCAGCGTCGGACCGACAGGGTACGAGCAGTACTTC
CSVGPTGYEQYF
>15|-|TRBV5-1|-|TRBJ2-7
TGCGCCAGCAGCTTGGTAACTGATCCATCCTACGAGCAGTACTTC
CASSLVTDPSYEQYF
>18|-|TRBV5-1|-|TRBJ2-3
TGCGCCAGCAGCGGTGCAGGGCAATCAAGCTTATCCGCAGATACGCAGTATTTT
CASSGAGQSSLSADTQYF
>13|-|TRBV7-2|TRBD1|TRBJ1-4
TGTGCCAGCAGCTCCAGGACAGGTGAAAAACTGTTTTTT
CASSSRTGEKLFF
>16|-|TRBV19|-|TRBJ1-2
TGTGCCAGTAGTATAGTCTCGGGACTGGGTAACTATGGCTACACCTTC
CASSIVSGLGNYGYTF
>16|once|TRBV7-2|-|TRBJ2-5
TGTGCCAGCAGCTTAGAATCGGCGGGGTGGGAGGAGACCCAGTACTTC
CASSLESAGWEETQYF
>14|-|TRBV5-6|TRBD1|TRBJ2-7
TGTGCCAGCAGCTTGGACAGGGGCACCCACGAGCAGTACTTC
CASSLDRGTHEQYF
>15|-|TRBV2|TRBD2|TRBJ2-1
TGTGCCAGCAGTCAGACTAGCGGTTCGGACAATGAGCAGTTCTTC
CASSQTSGSDNEQFF
>11|few|TRBV11-2|-|TRBJ2-1
TGTGCCAGCAGCTTAGGAGTAGAGCAGTTCTTC
CASSLGVEQFF
>15|-|TRBV5-1|-|TRBJ2-2
TGCGCCAGCAGCCCGGACTCTTCGAACACCGGGGAGCTGTTTTTT
CASSPDSSNTGELFF
>14|-|TRBV5-4|-|TRBJ1-3
TGTGCCAGCAGCTTACTAGCGGCTGGAAACACCATATATTTT
CASSLLAAGNTIYF
>15|-|TRBV10-3|TRBD2|TRBJ2-2
TGTGCCATCACCAGCGGGGGATCGAACACCGGGGAGCTGTTTTTT
CAITSGGSNTGELFF
>15|-|TRBV16|-|TRBJ1-4
TGTGCCAGCAGCCAAGGCACAGGTCCTGGAGAAAAACTGTTTTTT
CASSQGTGPGEKLFF
>15|-|TRBV21-1|-|TRBJ1-2
TGTGCCAGCAGCACCCCAGGGGGCAGTAACTATGGCTACACCTTC
CASSTPGGSNYGYTF
>16|-|TRBV6-5|TRBD2|TRBJ2-5
TGTGCCAGCAGCTACGGACTAGCGGGAGGGAAAGAGACCCAGTACTTC
CASSYGLAGGKETQYF
>13|-|TRBV6-5|-|TRBJ2-3
TGTGCCAGCACACGGGGTAGCGGAGATACGCAGTATTTT
CASTRGSGDTQYF
>14|-|TRBV7-2|-|TRBJ1-5
TGTGCCAGCAGCCTGAGGTCTGGAAATCAGCCCCAGCATTTT
CASSLRSGNQPQHF
>15|once|TRBV6-6|TRBD1|TRBJ2-7
TGTGCCAGCAGACAGACAGGGCTTACCTCCTACGAGCAGTACTTC
CASRQTGLTSYEQYF
>16|-|TRBV5-1|TRBD2|TRBJ2-3
TGCGCCAGCAGCTTGGTTCCCGGGGGGAGCACAGATACGCAGTATTTT
CASSLVPGGSTDTQYF
>14|-|TRBV7-9|TRBD1|TRBJ2-7
TGTGCCAGCAGCCCGACAGGGTTCTCCTACGAGCAGTACTTC
CASSPTGFSYEQYF
>13|-|TRBV7-9|TRBD2|TRBJ2-1
TGTGCCAGCGGGACTAGTCCCCGGGGTGAGCAGTTCTTC
CASGTSPRGEQFF
>15|-|TRBV6-6|TRBD1|TRBJ1-4
TGTGCCAGCAGTCCCCGGGACAGTGGCTCTGAAAAACTGTTTTTT
CASSPRDSGSEKLFF
>12|-|TRBV5-4|-|TRBJ2-3
TGTGCCAGCAGCTCGGTGAGGGATACGCAGTATTTT
CASSSVRDTQYF
>16|-|TRBV5-1|TRBD1|TRBJ1-1
TGCGCCAGCAGCTTCACAGGGGGCGAGGTGAACACTGAAGCTTTCTTT
CASSFTGGEVNTEAFF
>15|-|TRBV5-6|TRBD1|TRBJ2-7
TGTGCCAGCAGCCTGGGACAGGAACCTTCCTACGAGCAGTACTTC
CASSLGQEPSYEQYF
>14|-|TRBV5-5|-|TRBJ2-2
TGTGCCAGCAGCTTGGCGGCGAACACCGGGGAGCTGTTTTTT
CASSLAANTGELFF
>18|-|TRBV15|TRBD2|TRBJ2-3
TGTGCCACCAGCAGAGGTAGCGGGAACGGTGGGCGCACAGATACGCAGTATTTT
CATSRGSGNGGRTDTQYF
>16|-|TRBV11-2|TRBD1|TRBJ1-1
TGTGCCAGCAGCTTAGACCGGGACAGGGGGCAAACTGAAGCTTTCTTT
CASSLDRDRGQTEAFF
>12|-|TRBV6-6|-|TRBJ2-1
TGTGCCAGCAGCCACAACACAAATGAGCAGTTCTTC
CASSHNTNEQFF
>17|-|TRBV7-6|TRBD2|TRBJ2-1
TGTGCCAGCAGCTCTAAATCGGGACTAGCGGGGGTCAATGAGCAGTTCTTC
CASSSKSGLAGVNEQFF
>13|-|TRBV10-1|-|TRBJ2-2
TGCGCCAGCAGGAGCCCCGAGACCGGGGAGCTGTTTTTT
CASRSPETGELFF
>15|-|TRBV10-2|-|TRBJ2-3
TGCGCCAGCTCCCGGCTAGACGAAAGCACAGATACGCAGTATTTT
CASSRLDESTDTQYF
>14|-|TRBV7-9|-|TRBJ2-1
TGTGCCAGCAGCCCCCGGACAGACTACAATGAGCAGTTCTTC
CASSPRTDYNEQFF
>16|once|TRBV28|TRBD2|TRBJ2-2
TGTGCCAGCCCCCCTAGCGGGAGGGAGGGCACCGGGGAGCTGTTTTTT
CASPPSGREGTGELFF
>13|-|TRBV11-2|-|TRBJ2-3
TGTGCCAGCAGCTTGCGCAGGATGGATACGCAGTATTTT
CASSLRRMDTQYF
>14|-|TRBV11-2|-|TRBJ2-7
TGTGCCAGCAGCTTGGACAGAGACTCCTACGAGCAGTACTTC
CASSLDRDSYEQYF
>14|-|TRBV6-1|-|TRBJ1-3
TGTGCCAGCAGATCCTACGGGACTGGAAACACCATATATTTT
CASRSYGTGNTIYF
>13|once|TRBV5-1|TRBD1|TRBJ1-2
TGCGCCAGCAGCTCGGACAGGGGCAGCGGCTACACCTTC
CASSSDRGSGYTF
>17|once|TRBV6-1|-|TRBJ1-5
TGTGCCAGCAGTGGGATCCAGGGCTCCGTTTCCAATCAGCCCCAGCATTTT
CASSGIQGSVSNQPQHF
>13|once|TRBV27|-|TRBJ2-7
TGTGCCAGCAGGAAAGACAGGATTAACGAGCAGTACTTC
CASRKDRINEQYF
>16|-|TRBV7-2|-|TRBJ2-4
TGTGCCAGCAGCTTTTGGGGGCAGGGAGCCAAAAACATTCAGTACTTC
CASSFWGQGAKNIQYF
>17|-|TRBV28|TRBD1|TRBJ1-3
TGTGCCAGCACTCCAGGGGGACAGGCGTACTCTGGAAACACCATATATTTT
CASTPGGQAYSGNTIYF
>13|-|TRBV6-5|TRBD1|TRBJ1-2
TGTGCCAGCAGCAGAGAAGACAGGGATGGCTACACCTTC
CASSREDRDGYTF
>16|-|TRBV6-6|TRBD1|TRBJ2-3
TGTGCCAGCAGTACAAGACAGGGGCAATTATCAGATACGCAGTATTTT
CASSTRQGQLSDTQYF
>18|-|TRBV9|TRBD2|TRBJ2-3
TGTGCCAGCAGCGCCCCACAACCGGCTAGCGGTCGCACAGATACGCAGTATTTT
CASSAPQPASGRTDTQYF
>13|-|TRBV7-2|-|TRBJ2-5
TGTGCCAGCAGCCTAGGGGGGCTAGAGACCCAGTACTTC
CASSLGGLETQYF
>15|-|TRBV19|TRBD2|TRBJ2-1
TGTGCCAGTAGTTCCCGGTGGGAGGGAGCTATGGTGCAGTTCTTC
CASSSRWEGAMVQFF
>19|-|TRBV19|TRBD2|TRBJ2-2
TGTGCCAGTACCCTCCCGGGACTAGCGGCTACCAGGAACACCGGGGAGCTGTTTTTT
CASTLPGLAATRNTGELFF
>18|once|TRBV10-1|TRBD1|TRBJ2-3
TGCGCCAGCAGTGAGTCCGCTGGACAGGGTGGGAGGACAGATACGCAGTATTTT
CASSESAGQGGRTDTQYF